This record looks at one T cell receptor beta chain sequence and its context. What it recognizes is unknown. With 6 bases removed from V and 0 bases from J, the gap between germline ends came to 12 bases. The CDR3 runs to 14 residues. Germline V lookup: CDR1 LNHDA, CDR2 SQIVND (reference sequence). Clones were read by immunoSEQ multiplex PCR, and TCRdb kept only the in-frame ones, dropping some. Of about 480,000 clones listed, around 90% are singletons. The treatment: around 19 received Ad26.COV2.S at low or high dose, single or two shots; a few received placebo; per-sample allocation not given. Sampling was performed 63 days after the first vaccine or placebo injection. These data originate in a study of Ad26.COV2.S vaccination and SARS-CoV-2 variants. Overall study context: Dosing was one shot or two shots 56 days apart. The study's findings and limits: Quantification of TCR breadth and depth may have yielded underestimates of total T cell responses. Following vaccination, spike-specific CD8+ and CD4+ T cell responses reportedly exhibited substantial breadth. Spike-specific TCR breadth was greater in vaccine than placebo recipients.

The rearrangement uses TRBV19 and TRBJ2-7; the D is unclear. Sequencing was performed on peripheral blood, taken in a trial of Ad26.COV2.S vaccine versus placebo. This TCR came from a person aged 18-65 years who received the Ad26.COV2.S COVID-19 vaccine or a placebo. The CDR3 bases are TGTGCCAGTAGGAAAGACTTGAGCTCCTACGAGCAGTACTTC. As protein: CASRKDLSSYEQYF. The variable domain in full, with the rest retrieved from reference TRBV19 and TRBJ2-7, is DGGITQSPKYLFRKEGQNVTLSCEQNLNHDAMYWYRQDPGQGLRLIYYSQIVNDFQKGDIAEGYSVSREKKESFPLTVTSAQKNPTAFYLCASRKDLSSYEQYFGPGTRLTVT.